This T cell receptor beta chain derives from a study of sequential checkpoint blockade in melanoma. Study-wide context: First-line arms were nivolumab then ipilimumab, or the reverse, randomized 1:1.

The CDR3 runs to 13 residues. Indicated treatment: randomized to nivolumab then ipilimumab (arm A) or the reverse (arm B). From thawed PBMCs, live CD3+CD8+ cells negative for CD19 and CD56 were sorted. Assay used: immunoSEQ multiplex PCR; TCRdb lists only in-frame clones, some missing. This table has 15,000 to 20,000 clones, approximately 93% appearing once. This receptor was obtained from a human donor with melanoma. The rearrangement links TRBV21-1 to TRBJ2-7; the DNA was not used to check the table's D call, TRBD1. TRBV21-1 is deemed a pseudogene. Sequenced material: CD8+ T cells sorted from blood (inferred from file names), taken from a patient given nivolumab and ipilimumab in sequence. The CDR3 loop is CASIPNYRQGAIV. The CDR3 region has the DNA TGTGCCAGCATTCCGAACTACAGGCAGGGGGCGATAGTC.